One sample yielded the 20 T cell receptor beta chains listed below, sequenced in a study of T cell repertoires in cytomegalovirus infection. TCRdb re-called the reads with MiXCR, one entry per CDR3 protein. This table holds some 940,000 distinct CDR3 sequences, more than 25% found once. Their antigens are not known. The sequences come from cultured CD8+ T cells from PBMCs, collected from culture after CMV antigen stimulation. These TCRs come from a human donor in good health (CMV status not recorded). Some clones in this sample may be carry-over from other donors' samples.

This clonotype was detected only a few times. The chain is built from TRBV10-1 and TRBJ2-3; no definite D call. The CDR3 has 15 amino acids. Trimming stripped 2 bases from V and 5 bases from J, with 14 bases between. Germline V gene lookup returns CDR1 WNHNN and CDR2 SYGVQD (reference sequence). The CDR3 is CASSEGKYSGDTQYF. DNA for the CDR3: TGCGCCAGCAGTGAGGGGAAGTACTCTGGAGATACGCAGTATTTT.

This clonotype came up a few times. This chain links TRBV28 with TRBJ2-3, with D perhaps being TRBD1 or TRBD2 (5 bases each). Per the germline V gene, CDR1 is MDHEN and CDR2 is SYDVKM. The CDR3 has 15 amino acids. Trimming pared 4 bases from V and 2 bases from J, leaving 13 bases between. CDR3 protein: CASSWTGTPTDTQYF. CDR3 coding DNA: TGTGCCAGCAGTTGGACTGGGACCCCCACAGATACGCAGTATTTT.

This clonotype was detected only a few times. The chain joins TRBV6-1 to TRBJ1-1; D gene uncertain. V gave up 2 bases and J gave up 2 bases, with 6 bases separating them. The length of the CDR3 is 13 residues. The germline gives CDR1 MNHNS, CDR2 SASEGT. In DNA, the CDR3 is TGTGCCAGCAGTGAAACAGAAAACACTGAAGCTTTCTTT. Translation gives CASSETENTEAFF.

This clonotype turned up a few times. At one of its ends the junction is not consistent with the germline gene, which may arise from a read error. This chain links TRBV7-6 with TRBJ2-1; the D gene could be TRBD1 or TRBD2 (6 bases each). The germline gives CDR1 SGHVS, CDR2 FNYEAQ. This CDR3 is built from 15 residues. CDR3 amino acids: CTSSLGRGRGAEQFF. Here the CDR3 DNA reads TGTACCAGCAGCTTAGGGCGGGGCAGGGGCGCTGAGCAGTTCTTC.

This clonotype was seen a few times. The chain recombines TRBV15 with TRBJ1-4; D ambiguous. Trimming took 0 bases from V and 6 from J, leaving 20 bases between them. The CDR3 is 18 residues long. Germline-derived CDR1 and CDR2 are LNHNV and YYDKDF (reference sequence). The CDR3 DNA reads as TGTGCCACCAGCAGAGATCGTACTCCGCGTGGGATGCATGAAAAACTGTTTTTT. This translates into CATSRDRTPRGMHEKLFF.

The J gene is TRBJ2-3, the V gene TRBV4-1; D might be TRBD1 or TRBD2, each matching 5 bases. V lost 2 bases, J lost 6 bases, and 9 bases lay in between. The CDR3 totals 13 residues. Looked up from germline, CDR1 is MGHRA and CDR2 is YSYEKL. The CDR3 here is CASSQWGSDTQYF. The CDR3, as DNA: TGCGCCAGCAGCCAATGGGGGTCTGATACGCAGTATTTT.

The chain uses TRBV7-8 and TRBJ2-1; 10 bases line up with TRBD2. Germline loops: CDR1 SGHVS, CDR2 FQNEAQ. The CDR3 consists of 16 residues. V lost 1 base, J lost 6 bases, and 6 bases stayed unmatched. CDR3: CASSLEASGGSNEQFF. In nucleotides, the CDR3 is TGTGCCAGCAGCTTAGAAGCTAGCGGGGGTAGCAATGAGCAGTTCTTC. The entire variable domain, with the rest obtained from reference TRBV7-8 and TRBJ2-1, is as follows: GAGVSQSPRYKVAKRGQDVALRCDPISGHVSLFWYQQALGQGPEFLTYFQNEAQLDKSGLPSDRFFAERPEGSVSTLKIQRTQQEDSAVYLCASSLEASGGSNEQFFGPGTRLTVL.

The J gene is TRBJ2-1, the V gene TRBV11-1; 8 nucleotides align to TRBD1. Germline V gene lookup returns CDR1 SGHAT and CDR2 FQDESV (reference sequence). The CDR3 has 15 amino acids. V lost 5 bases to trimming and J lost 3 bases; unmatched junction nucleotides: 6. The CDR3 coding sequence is TGTGCCAGCAGCCTGTCACAGGGGGGCTACAATGAGCAGTTCTTC. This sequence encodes CASSLSQGGYNEQFF.

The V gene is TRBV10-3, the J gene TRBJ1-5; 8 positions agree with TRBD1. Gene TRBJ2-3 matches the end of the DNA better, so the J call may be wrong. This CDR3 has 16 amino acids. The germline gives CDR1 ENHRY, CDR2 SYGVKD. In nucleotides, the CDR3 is TGTGCCATCAGTGAGTCCCAGGACAGGGCGTATCAGCCCCAGTATTTT. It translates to CAISESQDRAYQPQYF.

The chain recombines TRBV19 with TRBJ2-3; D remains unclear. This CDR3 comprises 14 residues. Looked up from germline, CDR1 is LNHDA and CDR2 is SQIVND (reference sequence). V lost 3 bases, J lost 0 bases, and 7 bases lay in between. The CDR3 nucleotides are TGTGCCAGTAGTATGGCAGGTAGCACAGATACGCAGTATTTT. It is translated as CASSMAGSTDTQYF.

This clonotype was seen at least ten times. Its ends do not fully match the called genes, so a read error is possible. The CDR3 reads CASSPPWGIGPSF. As DNA, the CDR3 is TGTGCCAGCAGCCCTCCCTGGGGAATTGGCCCTTCCTTC. The V and J genes are TRBV7-9 and TRBJ1-2; D remains unclear. There are 13 residues in the CDR3. Germline-derived CDR1 and CDR2 are SEHNR and FQNEAQ (reference sequence).

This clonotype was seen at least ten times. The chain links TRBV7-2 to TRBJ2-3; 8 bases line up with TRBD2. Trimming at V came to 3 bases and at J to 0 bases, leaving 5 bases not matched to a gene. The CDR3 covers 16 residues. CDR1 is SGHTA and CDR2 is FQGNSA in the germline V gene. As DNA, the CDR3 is TGTGCCAGCAGCTTCGGGGTAGCGGGGAGCACAGATACGCAGTATTTT. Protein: CASSFGVAGSTDTQYF.

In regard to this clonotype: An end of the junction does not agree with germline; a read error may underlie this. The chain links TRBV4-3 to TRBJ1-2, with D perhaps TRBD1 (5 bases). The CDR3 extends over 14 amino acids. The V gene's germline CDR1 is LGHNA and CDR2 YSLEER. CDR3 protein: CASSQGRGISGYIF. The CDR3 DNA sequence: TGCGCCAGCAGTCAAGGTCGGGGGATAAGCGGCTACATCTTC.

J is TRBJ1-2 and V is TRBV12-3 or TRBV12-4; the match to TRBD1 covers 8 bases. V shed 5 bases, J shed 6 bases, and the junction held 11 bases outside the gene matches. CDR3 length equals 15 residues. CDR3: CASSPSDRAGNGYTF. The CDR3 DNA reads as TGTGCCAGCAGTCCATCGGACAGGGCAGGAAATGGCTACACCTTC.

The CDR3 sequence: CASSASRGTTEAFF. In DNA, the CDR3 is TGTGCCAGCAGCGCTTCCAGGGGAACCACTGAAGCTTTCTTT. V usage is TRBV7-6 and J usage is TRBJ1-1; TRBD1 might be the D (6 bases). The CDR3 sequence is 14 residues long. Germline assignment: CDR1 SGHVS and CDR2 FNYEAQ. The ends were cut back, 5 bases at V and 4 bases at J, with 14 bases in the middle.

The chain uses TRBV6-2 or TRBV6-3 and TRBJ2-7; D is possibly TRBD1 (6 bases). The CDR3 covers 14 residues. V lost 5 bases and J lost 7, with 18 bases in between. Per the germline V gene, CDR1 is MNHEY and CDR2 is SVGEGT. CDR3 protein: CASSPIPGTYEQYV. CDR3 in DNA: TGTGCCAGCAGTCCTATTCCCGGGACATATGAGCAGTACGTC.

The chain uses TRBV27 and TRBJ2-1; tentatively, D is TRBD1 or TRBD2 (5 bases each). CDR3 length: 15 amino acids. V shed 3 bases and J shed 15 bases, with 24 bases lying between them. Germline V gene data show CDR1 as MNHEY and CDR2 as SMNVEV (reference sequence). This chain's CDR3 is CASSFIPPGPLTGFF. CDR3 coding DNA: TGTGCCAGCAGTTTCATCCCTCCGGGACCATTGACGGGGTTCTTC.

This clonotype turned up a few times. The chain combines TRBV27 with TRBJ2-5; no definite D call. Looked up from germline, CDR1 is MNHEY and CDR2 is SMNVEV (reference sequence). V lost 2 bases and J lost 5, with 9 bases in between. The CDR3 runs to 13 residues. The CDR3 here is CASSLGNIETQYF. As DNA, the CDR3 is TGTGCCAGCAGTTTAGGAAATATCGAGACCCAGTACTTC.

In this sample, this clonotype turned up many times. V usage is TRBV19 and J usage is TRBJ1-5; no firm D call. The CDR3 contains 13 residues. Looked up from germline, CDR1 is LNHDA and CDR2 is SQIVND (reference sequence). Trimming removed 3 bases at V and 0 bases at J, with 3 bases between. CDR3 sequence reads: CASSMSSNQPQHF. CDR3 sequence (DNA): TGTGCCAGTAGTATGAGTAGCAATCAGCCCCAGCATTTT.

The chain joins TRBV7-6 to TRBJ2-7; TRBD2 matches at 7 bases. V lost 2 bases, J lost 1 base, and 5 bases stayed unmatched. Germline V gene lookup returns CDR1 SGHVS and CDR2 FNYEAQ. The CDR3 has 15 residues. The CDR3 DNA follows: TGTGCCAGCAGCTTAAGGCTAGCGGTATCCTACGAGCAGTACTTC. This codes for CASSLRLAVSYEQYF. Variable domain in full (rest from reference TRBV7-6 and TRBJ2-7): GAGVSQSPRYKVTKRGQDVALRCDPISGHVSLYWYRQALGQGPEFLTYFNYEAQQDKSGLPNDRFSAERPEGSISTLTIQRTEQRDSAMYRCASSLRLAVSYEQYFGPGTRLTVT.